This is a list of T cell receptor beta chains from one sample in a study of CXCR3-negative and CXCR3-positive naive CD8 T cells. From the 5' RACE reads, TCRdb lists one entry per CDR3 protein and no DNA. The table lists nearly 7,000 distinct CDR3 sequences. The source material was naive CXCR3+ CD8+ T cells from blood. These receptors were collected from a human donor in good health. Some clones in this sample may be carry-over from other donors' samples. The CDR3 runs from the conserved cysteine through the conserved F or W. Size values are once, few and many counts, or a class for expanded clones, and some rows have none.

cdr3_length	v_call	clone_size	j_call	cdr3_aa
14	TRBV20-1	.	TRBJ2-1	CSASPLSGYNEQFF
17	TRBV20-1	medium-sized	TRBJ2-3	CSARSYRTSGRTDTQYF
13	TRBV29-1	medium-sized	TRBJ2-7	CSVDRGPPYEQYF
13	TRBV29-1	.	TRBJ2-3	CSPAGDLRDTQYF
15	TRBV5-1	medium-sized	TRBJ2-1	CASTPGVAGRDEQFF
14	TRBV28	.	TRBJ2-7	CASTRGIAGAQQYF
15	TRBV29-1	medium-sized	TRBJ2-5	CSVDAHRVRQETQYF
16	TRBV7-2	.	TRBJ2-5	CASSLPPLAGGETQYF
14	TRBV29-1	.	TRBJ2-5	CSVERSSAQETQYF
14	TRBV19	.	TRBJ2-1	CASSPGLAGDEQFF
13	TRBV29-1	.	TRBJ2-1	CSVGGSTYNEQFF
13	TRBV5-1	.	TRBJ2-1	CASTRTGGNEQFF
14	TRBV19	.	TRBJ2-4	CASSIGGGENIQYF
18	TRBV24-1	medium-sized	TRBJ2-1	CATSDSAARTSGYNEQFF
13	TRBV5-1	.	TRBJ2-7	CAGRKGAPDEQYF
12	TRBV29-1	.	TRBJ2-2	CSAIHQTGELFF
11	TRBV29-1	medium-sized	TRBJ1-1	CSATGGPEAFF
15	TRBV28	medium-sized	TRBJ2-7	CASSRLMGNAYEQYF
15	TRBV13	medium-sized	TRBJ2-5	CASSQFREAKETQYF
13	TRBV7-9	medium-sized	TRBJ2-3	CASSFPLTDTQYF
14	TRBV12-3/TRBV12-4	large	TRBJ1-1	CASSSPDRDIEAFF
12	TRBV9	.	TRBJ2-1	CASSVNRNEQFF
17	TRBV7-9	.	TRBJ2-1	CASSPGMGLVSYNEQFF
16	TRBV11-2	.	TRBJ2-1	CASSSGGASGYNEQFF
14	TRBV6-1	medium-sized	TRBJ2-7	CASSPLDFSYEQYF
14	TRBV6-5	medium-sized	TRBJ2-7	CASSYSAPGTEQYF
14	TRBV4-1	.	TRBJ2-5	CASSQMRDLETQYF
14	TRBV3-1	.	TRBJ2-1	CASSQGGGWHEQFF
12	TRBV29-1	medium-sized	TRBJ1-2	CSVEGRGYGYTF
14	TRBV4-2	.	TRBJ1-5	CASSQFRGGQPQHF
11	TRBV12-3/TRBV12-4	.	TRBJ1-2	CASSFGGGYTF
18	TRBV6-2/TRBV6-3	medium-sized	TRBJ2-5	CASSYSRAASGLQETQYF
13	TRBV12-3/TRBV12-4	.	TRBJ2-5	CASTRDRGETQYF
14	TRBV4-3	.	TRBJ2-3	CASSQGVRTDTQYF
14	TRBV14	medium-sized	TRBJ1-1	CASSQGLFDTEAFF
15	TRBV6-5	.	TRBJ2-3	CASSTGLAGADTQYF
11	TRBV7-9	.	TRBJ2-1	CASSSAPEQFF
15	TRBV28	.	TRBJ2-1	CASIHGTSGRNEQFF
15	TRBV25-1	.	TRBJ2-1	CASSDASGSRVEQFF
14	TRBV20-1	medium-sized	TRBJ1-3	CSARLLNPGNTIYF
14	TRBV6-2/TRBV6-3	.	TRBJ1-1	CASRRTAWGTEAFF
14	TRBV9	medium-sized	TRBJ2-7	CASSGPSGTYEQYF
13	TRBV29-1	.	TRBJ2-1	CSVENRNYNEQFF
12	TRBV12-5	.	TRBJ2-1	CASAPLYNEQFF
16	TRBV6-5	.	TRBJ1-2	CASSNLQGTLFSGYTF
15	TRBV10-3	medium-sized	TRBJ2-7	CAISEGTGGWYEQYF
15	TRBV5-1	medium-sized	TRBJ2-1	CASSFGAGGDNEQFF
21	TRBV6-1	medium-sized	TRBJ2-6	CASSHNPYYSRGPSGANVLTF
14	TRBV24-1	.	TRBJ2-3	CATSDWKSTDTQYF
15	TRBV29-1	.	TRBJ2-7	CSVEVSGGELYEQYF
16	TRBV29-1	.	TRBJ2-6	CSPGFILPSGANVLTF
16	TRBV7-6	medium-sized	TRBJ2-7	CASSPTGEQGTYEQYF
15	TRBV21-1	medium-sized	TRBJ2-7	CASSMRGRDSYEQYF
14	TRBV21-1	medium-sized	TRBJ1-1	CASSGGAQDTEAFF
14	TRBV28	.	TRBJ2-7	CASTPDFESYEQYF